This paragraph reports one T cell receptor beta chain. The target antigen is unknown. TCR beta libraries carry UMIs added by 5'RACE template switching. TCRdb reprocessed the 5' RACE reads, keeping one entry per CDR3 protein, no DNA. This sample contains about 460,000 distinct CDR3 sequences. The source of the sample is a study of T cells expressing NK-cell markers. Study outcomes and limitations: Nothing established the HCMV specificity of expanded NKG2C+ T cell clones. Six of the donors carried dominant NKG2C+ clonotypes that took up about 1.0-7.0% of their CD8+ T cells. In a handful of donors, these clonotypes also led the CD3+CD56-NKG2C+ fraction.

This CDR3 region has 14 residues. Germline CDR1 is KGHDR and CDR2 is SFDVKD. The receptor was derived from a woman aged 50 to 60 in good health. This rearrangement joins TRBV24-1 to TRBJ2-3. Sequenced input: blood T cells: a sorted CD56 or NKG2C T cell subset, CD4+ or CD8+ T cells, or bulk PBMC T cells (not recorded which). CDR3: CATSDGASTDTQYF.